This T cell receptor beta chain is drawn from a study of T cells in Graves' hyperthyroidism and ophthalmopathy. Findings and limits, study-wide: Progression to ophthalmopathy was predicted a median of 6.5 months early.

This CDR3 comprises 16 residues. After removal of 6 bases from V and 2 bases from J, the junction contained 10 bases not matched to a gene. Germline assignment: CDR1 SGHVS and CDR2 FNYEAQ. Disease duration under 2 months; hyperthyroidism patients were aged 18 to 65. Uncontrolled infection, other autoimmune disease, pregnancy or lactation excluded patients. This clonotype was observed at least ten times. The target antigen is unknown. Authors of the study amplified TCR beta CDR3 regions from RNA transcripts. An initial round of RT-PCR targeting the TCR CDR3 relied on the HTBI primer set. TCRdb redid the calling of the multiplex PCR reads with MiXCR, one entry per CDR3 protein. The table lists 550,000 to 850,000 distinct CDR3 sequences, around 19% of them singletons.

This chain links TRBV7-6 with TRBJ2-3; TRBD1 aligns across 8 bases. The sequenced sample consisted of blood. The clonotype was recovered from a woman in her forties or fifties with Graves' hyperthyroidism that later progressed to Graves' ophthalmopathy. The CDR3 loop reads CASRSRTGRDTDTQYF. In nucleotides, the CDR3 is TGTGCCAGCAGATCACGGACAGGGCGGGACACAGATACGCAGTATTTT.